This T cell receptor beta chain was obtained from a study of human T cells and chemical hapten exposure. Study results and limitations: PT1 expanded TCR numbers rose with patch test score. Following DPC sensitization, TCRs present above 1 in 1000 frequency showed no change.

Germline V CDR1 and CDR2: SEHNR, FQNEAQ (reference sequence). The CDR3 extends over 13 amino acids. V was pared by 0 bases and J by 5 bases, with 7 bases between. This clonotype appeared a few times. Its antigen is unknown. Time point noted: pre-sensitization, week 0. Treatment denoted: therapeutic diphenylcyclopropenone sensitization with weekly scalp DPC. TCRdb fed the RACE reads into MiXCR, producing one record per CDR3 protein. This table holds roughly 80,000 distinct CDR3 sequences, around 15% found once. The material was whole blood, obtained in connection with sensitization to the hapten diphenylcyclopropenone (DPC). This chain links TRBV7-9 with TRBJ2-5; D gene uncertain. This clonotype was sampled from a woman between 50 and 59 years old with alopecia areata. Some clones in this sample may be carry-over from other donors' samples. The CDR3 loop is CASSLAGSETQYF. The CDR3 nucleotides are TGTGCCAGCAGCTTAGCGGGGTCGGAGACCCAGTACTTC.